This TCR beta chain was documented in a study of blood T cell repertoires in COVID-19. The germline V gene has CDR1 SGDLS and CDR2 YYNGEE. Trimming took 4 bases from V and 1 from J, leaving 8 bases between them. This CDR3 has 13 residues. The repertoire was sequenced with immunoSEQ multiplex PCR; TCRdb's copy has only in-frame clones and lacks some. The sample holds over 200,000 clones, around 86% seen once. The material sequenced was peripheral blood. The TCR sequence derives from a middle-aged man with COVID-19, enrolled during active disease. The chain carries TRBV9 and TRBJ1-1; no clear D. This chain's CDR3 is CASSPLPNTEAFF. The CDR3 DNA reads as TGTGCCAGCAGCCCGCTACCGAACACTGAAGCTTTCTTT.